This entry lists 25 T cell receptor beta chains sequenced from one sample in a study of T cell changes during pregnancy in multiple sclerosis. Clones were sequenced by immunoSEQ multiplex PCR, and TCRdb holds only the in-frame ones, with some missing. The sample lists 65,000 to 85,000 clones, roughly 94% seen once, with roughly 0.9% in the top ten. The source material was peripheral blood, sampled in the second trimester of pregnancy. All receptors come from a female donor in good health, enrolled as a control in a pregnancy study.

The chain carries TRBV19 and TRBJ2-7; the match to TRBD1 covers 9 bases. Germline assignment: CDR1 LNHDA and CDR2 SQIVND (reference sequence). V was pared by 4 bases and J by 3 bases, with 4 bases of the junction left unmatched. This CDR3 has 14 amino acids. DNA for the CDR3: TGTGCCAGTAGTACCGGGACAGGGAGCTACGAGCAGTACTTC. Protein: CASSTGTGSYEQYF.

The gene calls are TRBV28 and TRBJ2-7, with D perhaps matching TRBD2 (6 bases). Trimming shortened V by 5 bases and J by 4 bases, and 12 bases separated the two germline ends. This CDR3 region has 13 residues. Germline V gene lookup returns CDR1 MDHEN and CDR2 SYDVKM. In nucleotides, the CDR3 is TGTGCCAGCAGTGTCGGGACTGCGTACGAGCAGTACTTC. Its translation: CASSVGTAYEQYF. Filled out from reference TRBV28 and TRBJ2-7, the complete variable domain reads DVKVTQSSRYLVKRTGEKVFLECVQDMDHENMFWYRQDPGLGLRLIYFSYDVKMKEKGDIPEGYSVSREKKERFSLILESASTNQTSMYLCASSVGTAYEQYFGPGTRLTVT.

The rearrangement joins TRBV5-1 to TRBJ2-4; TRBD2 is a possible D gene (5 bases). Deletions cut 2 bases from V and 0 bases from J, with 6 bases between. Germline-derived CDR1 and CDR2 are SGHRS and YFSETQ. This CDR3 is built from 14 residues. CDR3 sequence: CASSFAGAKNIQYF. The CDR3 DNA is TGCGCCAGCAGCTTCGCGGGAGCCAAAAACATTCAGTACTTC.

This clone appeared a single time. The gene calls are TRBV18 and TRBJ2-5, with 11 bases matching TRBD1. With V trimmed by 6 bases and J by 2 bases, 5 bases remained unmatched. Looked up from germline, CDR1 is KGHSH and CDR2 is LQKENI. The CDR3 extends over 15 amino acids. The CDR3 spells CASSAGTGGQETQYF. CDR3 coding DNA: TGTGCCAGCTCGGCCGGGACAGGGGGGCAAGAGACCCAGTACTTC.

The chain joins TRBV7-2 to TRBJ2-1, with TRBD2 identical over 9 bases. The V and J ends lost 5 bases and 6 bases, in that order; junction bases with no gene match: 14. From germline, CDR1 is SGHTA and CDR2 FQGNSA. This CDR3 contains 17 residues. CDR3 coding DNA: TGTGCCAGCAGCGGCACGCGGGAGGGCCGGTTCTCCAATGAGCAGTTCTTC. Protein: CASSGTREGRFSNEQFF.

The gene calls are TRBV6-1 and TRBJ2-6; D might be TRBD1 (5 bases). This CDR3 is built from 15 residues. Trimming shortened V by 2 bases and J by 2 bases, and 7 bases separated the two germline ends. From germline, CDR1 is MNHNS and CDR2 SASEGT. The CDR3 sequence: CASSEQGPGANVLTF. DNA for the CDR3: TGTGCCAGCAGTGAACAGGGTCCTGGGGCCAACGTCCTGACTTTC.

The chain is built from TRBV4-2 and TRBJ1-3; D not resolved. Between the trimmed V and J ends, which lost 0 bases and 0 bases, there was a span of 15 bases. The germline gives CDR1 LGHNA, CDR2 YNFKEQ. This CDR3 contains 18 residues. DNA of the CDR3: TGTGCCAGCAGCCAAGATGGTAGTAGCGCGAGCTCTGGAAACACCATATATTTT. Translating it yields CASSQDGSSASSGNTIYF.

The chain links TRBV11-2 to TRBJ2-7, with TRBD2 matching over 14 bases. V shed 5 bases, J shed 3 bases, and the junction held 6 bases outside the gene matches. The length of the CDR3 is 16 residues. The germline CDR1 and CDR2 sequences are SGHAT and FQNNGV. For the CDR3, the DNA is TGTGCCAGCAGCATCGGGACTAGCGGGAGCTACTACGAGCAGTACTTC. This codes for CASSIGTSGSYYEQYF.

This rearrangement joins TRBV12-5 to TRBJ2-7, with 9 bases matching TRBD1. Germline trimming cut 0 bases from V and 2 bases from J; bases unmatched to any gene: 14. The CDR3 is made up of 19 amino acids. Germline V gene data show CDR1 as LGHNT and CDR2 as FRNRAP. The CDR3, as DNA: TGTGCTAGTGGTTTGGTACCGGGACAGGGTACAAATGCGGCCTACGAGCAGTACTTC. It is translated as CASGLVPGQGTNAAYEQYF.

In its sample, this clone was seen once. V usage is TRBV6-5 and J usage is TRBJ1-2, with TRBD1 identical over 7 bases. Germline-derived CDR1 and CDR2 are MNHEY and SVGAGI. Losses at the gene ends were 4 bases for V and 2 bases for J; bases not matched to a gene: 10. CDR3 length: 16 residues. CDR3 region: CASSWLQGKTNYGYTF. The CDR3 DNA follows: TGTGCCAGCAGTTGGCTACAGGGGAAAACAAACTATGGCTACACCTTC.

This clone appeared a single time. Relative to the germline gene, one junction end is altered; a read error may explain this. The chain uses TRBV28 and TRBJ1-2; D ambiguous. Germline CDR1 and CDR2: MDHEN and SYDVKM. The CDR3 extends over 11 amino acids. CDR3 nucleotide sequence: TGTGCCAGCAGTGTGGACTACGGCTACACCTTC. Translation gives CASSVDYGYTF.

The genes are TRBV7-9 and TRBJ2-7; unclear D gene. This CDR3 is built from 14 residues. Per germline, CDR1 SEHNR and CDR2 FQNEAQ (reference sequence). Trimming cost V 5 bases and J 4 bases, with 15 bases left between them. This CDR3 is CASSAVSSVYEQYF. The CDR3 DNA is TGTGCCAGCAGCGCCGTGAGTTCTGTTTACGAGCAGTACTTC.

A note on this clone: The same CDR3 arises from other DNA sequences in this sample as well. The chain combines TRBV28 with TRBJ1-5, with 9 bases identical to TRBD1. J was trimmed by 3 bases and V by 5 bases; bases with no gene match: 11. The CDR3 runs 17 residues. Per germline, CDR1 MDHEN and CDR2 SYDVKM. CDR3 amino acids: CASSPQDRGITNQPQHF. CDR3 nucleotide sequence: TGTGCCAGCAGTCCCCAAGACAGGGGGATAACCAATCAGCCCCAGCATTTT.

This clone appeared once. The CDR3 protein is CASSPSRDSLYNEQFF. CDR3 sequence (DNA): TGTGCCAGCAGCCCGAGCCGGGACAGCCTTTACAATGAGCAGTTCTTC. The chain carries TRBV9 and TRBJ2-1, with TRBD1 identical over 7 bases. Germline assignment: CDR1 SGDLS and CDR2 YYNGEE. CDR3 size: 16 residues. J lost 4 bases, V lost 4 bases, and 11 bases had no gene match.

The chain links TRBV10-3 to TRBJ2-3, with 11 bases identical to TRBD2. The germline CDR1 and CDR2 sequences are ENHRY and SYGVKD. The CDR3 extends over 15 amino acids. Germline trimming cut 2 bases from V and 3 bases from J; bases unmatched to any gene: 1. In DNA form, the CDR3 reads TGTGCCATCAGTGAGCTAGCGGGAGGTACAGATACGCAGTATTTT. Residues: CAISELAGGTDTQYF.

The chain uses TRBV11-2 and TRBJ2-2, with 7 bases aligning to TRBD1. With 6 bases clipped from V and 5 bases from J, the junction kept 6 bases outside the gene matches. There are 14 residues in the CDR3. From germline, CDR1 is SGHAT and CDR2 FQNNGV. The CDR3 sequence: CASRSGTETGELFF. CDR3 in DNA: TGTGCCAGCAGGTCCGGGACAGAGACCGGGGAGCTGTTTTTT.

The chain joins TRBV7-2 to TRBJ2-7, with TRBD2 matching over 8 bases. This CDR3 spans 16 amino acids. V dropped 5 bases and J dropped 5; count of bases not matched to a gene: 14. Germline loops: CDR1 SGHTA, CDR2 FQGNSA. The CDR3 reads CASSRRGGSQKNEQYF. The CDR3 nucleotides read TGTGCCAGCAGCCGCCGGGGGGGTTCCCAAAAGAACGAGCAGTACTTC.

J is TRBJ2-1 and V is TRBV5-1; D possibly corresponds to TRBD1 (5 bases). The CDR3 is 14 amino acids. V dropped 4 bases and J dropped 8 bases, with 16 bases sitting between them. Germline-derived CDR1 and CDR2 are SGHRS and YFSETQ. The CDR3 nucleotides read TGCGCCAGCAGCCCGGTTAGGGGTGAGGATGAGCAGTTCTTC. Translating gives CASSPVRGEDEQFF.

This rearrangement joins TRBV6-5 to TRBJ2-5; 7 bases align to TRBD2. CDR1 and CDR2 (germline): MNHEY, SVGAGI. J lost 1 base, V lost 0 bases, and 2 bases had no gene match. This CDR3 is 15 amino acids long. This chain's CDR3 is CASSYSAGVQETQYF. DNA of the CDR3: TGTGCCAGCAGTTACTCGGCGGGAGTCCAAGAGACCCAGTACTTC.

V usage is TRBV7-2 and J usage is TRBJ1-1; 8 bases align to TRBD1. Germline assignment: CDR1 SGHTA and CDR2 FQGNSA. V was pared by 1 base and J by 5 bases, with 9 bases of the junction left unmatched. The CDR3 spans 16 residues. The CDR3 region has the DNA TGTGCCAGCAGCTTAGGGTATCCAGGGGGCATAACTGAAGCTTTCTTT. Encoded protein: CASSLGYPGGITEAFF. The full variable domain, completed using reference TRBV7-2 and TRBJ1-1, is GAGVSQSPSNKVTEKGKDVELRCDPISGHTALYWYRQSLGQGLEFLIYFQGNSAPDKSGLPSDRFSAERTGGSVSTLTIQRTQQEDSAVYLCASSLGYPGGITEAFFGQGTRLTVV.

The genes are TRBV7-9 and TRBJ2-7; TRBD2 matches 7 bases. The better agreement between TRBJ2-1 and the DNA end casts doubt on the J call. The CDR3 has 16 amino acids. Per the germline V gene, CDR1 is SEHNR and CDR2 is FQNEAQ (reference sequence). The CDR3 here is CASSLSGTNPYNEQFF. The CDR3 DNA is TGTGCCAGCAGCCTGTCCGGGACTAACCCATACAATGAGCAGTTCTTC.

Remarks on this clone: Within the sample, other DNA sequences also encode this same CDR3. The genes are TRBV28 and TRBJ2-7; D ambiguous. The CDR3 loop spans 12 amino acids. V lost 2 bases to trimming and J lost 3 bases, with 5 bases between them. Germline CDR1 reads MDHEN; CDR2 reads SYDVKM. The CDR3 here is CASSLAGYEQYF. In nucleotides, the CDR3 is TGTGCCAGCAGTTTAGCCGGCTACGAGCAGTACTTC.

V usage is TRBV2 and J usage is TRBJ1-1; no definite D call. There are 14 residues in the CDR3. CDR1 and CDR2 (germline): SNHLY, FYNNEI. The germline V and J ends were trimmed by 7 bases and 1 base, with 13 bases remaining between them. CDR3 protein: CASNVRAGNTEAFF. The CDR3 region has the DNA TGTGCCAGCAACGTGAGGGCCGGGAACACTGAAGCTTTCTTT.

The V call is TRBV18, the J call TRBJ1-5; D is unclear. Germline loops: CDR1 KGHSH, CDR2 LQKENI. The CDR3 loop spans 14 amino acids. V lost 2 bases and J lost 5, with 10 bases in between. The CDR3 protein is CASSPLTGDQPQHF. In DNA, the CDR3 is TGTGCCAGCTCACCATTAACGGGTGATCAGCCCCAGCATTTT.

The table lists this clone with a few counts. This sequence joins TRBV19 and TRBJ1-2; D gene uncertain. The CDR3 contains 10 residues. Trimming shortened V by 10 bases and J by 2 bases, and 5 bases separated the two germline ends. From germline, CDR1 is LNHDA and CDR2 SQIVND (reference sequence). The CDR3 here is CATSNYGYTF. CDR3 nucleotides: TGTGCCACCTCCAACTATGGCTACACCTTC.